Listed below are T cell receptor beta chains from one sample, sequenced in a study of cytomegalovirus exposure and HLA in healthy donors. Using immunoSEQ multiplex PCR, the repertoire was profiled, and TCRdb retains in-frame clones only, with some absent. This table has 150,000 to 200,000 clones, 80% to 90% appearing once. The sequencing sample was made of PBMCs. These receptors all come from a man between 18 and 35 years old in good health and CMV-seropositive. Both conserved end residues are trimmed from each CDR3.

v_call	j_call	cdr3_aa
TRBV9	TRBJ1-2	ASSVSWRGQTNYGYT
TRBV10-1	TRBJ2-2	ASSGLGRTGELF
TRBV6-1	TRBJ1-5	ASTSQGNSNQPQH
TRBV6-1	TRBJ2-2	ASSERTGSTGELF
TRBV19	TRBJ2-1	ASSIGFSYNEQF
TRBV10-3	TRBJ2-5	AISNTGQETQY
TRBV7-9	-	ASSSGQGLHRAEQY
TRBV5-1	TRBJ1-2	ASSLGSYGYT
TRBV12-5	TRBJ2-7	ASRGVSSYEQY
TRBV19	TRBJ2-6	ASISTGFRFSGANVLT
TRBV6-5	TRBJ1-3	ASSYLDRNTIY
TRBV6-6	TRBJ1-5	ASSSGRDGQPQH
TRBV9	TRBJ1-1	ASSTETGWDTEAF
TRBV30	TRBJ1-5	AWSRENNQPQH
TRBV19	TRBJ2-5	ASSTLAGSKETQY
TRBV6-5	TRBJ2-7	ASSYVAGVAEQY
TRBV30	TRBJ2-1	AWGAGGGVNEQF
TRBV2	TRBJ2-3	ASSAELGSYTQY
TRBV6-6	TRBJ1-3	ATTDGTGWDTIY
TRBV29-1	TRBJ1-1	SGDQTGGTEAF
TRBV15	TRBJ1-3	ATSQGVSGNTIY
TRBV11-3	TRBJ2-1	ASSLSQGSYNEQF
TRBV2	TRBJ2-3	AGEREVTDTQY
TRBV2	TRBJ1-3	ASSRADTIY
TRBV6-5	TRBJ1-3	ASSYDRVSGNTIY
TRBV18	TRBJ1-5	ASSLPATGGVGSNQPQH
TRBV9	TRBJ2-7	ASSVTGTGRTYEQY
TRBV29-1	TRBJ1-2	SVHLPGNYGYT
TRBV5-1	TRBJ2-5	ASSLGGTSGAQETQY
TRBV14	TRBJ2-7	ASSDPGRGQYEQY
TRBV27	TRBJ2-3	ASSFLLAGGPGTQY
TRBV2	TRBJ1-4	ASSGQRNEKLF
TRBV29-1	TRBJ1-1	SVVLVNTEAF
TRBV7-9	TRBJ2-7	ASSQSSGHRSYEQY
TRBV25-1	TRBJ1-3	ASRQGSGNTIY
TRBV5-4	TRBJ2-1	ASSGGGGANNEQF
TRBV4-1	TRBJ1-6	ASSQGGRGSPLH
TRBV5-1	TRBJ2-3	ASSQTVLPSTDTQY
TRBV6-5	TRBJ2-7	ASSGGSYDEQY
TRBV7-8	TRBJ1-6	ASSLAGGRNSPLH
TRBV9	TRBJ2-7	ASSGSGTGLGEQY
TRBV10-2	TRBJ1-4	ATTPTGSPVRTNEKLF
TRBV2	TRBJ2-7	ASSFTSGGIYEQY
TRBV5-4	TRBJ1-2	ASSSWTGGYGYT
TRBV10-1	TRBJ2-1	ASSAGTNTYNEQF
TRBV7-8	TRBJ2-7	ASSARAGGPVEQY
TRBV27	TRBJ2-5	ASSPTIAGSQETQY
TRBV5-8	TRBJ2-7	ASSRTSYDFLY
TRBV25-1	TRBJ2-5	ASSEGQGKETQY
TRBV25-1	TRBJ2-7	ASSDPGQGLSYEQY
TRBV11-1	TRBJ1-1	ASILGGMNTEAF
TRBV9	TRBJ2-3	ASSVVSTSVTDTQY
TRBV4-1	TRBJ2-7	ASSQESGPYEQY